Presented here are 25 T cell receptor beta chains from one specimen sequenced in a study of cytomegalovirus exposure and HLA in healthy donors. PCR employed 60 Vbeta and 13 Jbeta primers. The repertoire was sequenced with immunoSEQ multiplex PCR; TCRdb's copy has only in-frame clones and lacks some. This sample has approximately 160,000 clones, with 70% to 75% found just once. Material: PBMCs. The receptor set was obtained from a man younger than 35 in good health and CMV-seropositive.

The CDR3 loop reads CASSAPQQETQYF. The CDR3 bases are TGTGCCAGCAGCGCCCCCCAGCAAGAGACCCAGTACTTC. This chain joins TRBV2 and TRBJ2-5; D unclear. The CDR3 has 13 amino acids. Germline assignment: CDR1 SNHLY and CDR2 FYNNEI. Trimming pared 6 bases from V and 2 bases from J, leaving 10 bases between.

This clone was recorded a few times. This rearrangement joins TRBV11-2 to TRBJ2-7; TRBD1 agrees at 9 bases. Germline values: CDR1 SGHAT, CDR2 FQNNGV. The CDR3 consists of 14 residues. The ends lost 3 bases at V and 3 bases at J; junction bases unmatched: 3. The CDR3 nucleotides read TGTGCCAGCAGCTTGGGACAGGGTATCTACGAGCAGTACGTC. Its translation: CASSLGQGIYEQYV.

Turning to this clone: Other DNA sequences from this sample encode an identical CDR3 as well. The genes are TRBV28 and TRBJ1-1; D gene unclear. Germline CDR1 MDHEN, CDR2 SYDVKM. CDR3 length equals 13 residues. The ends were cut back, 1 base at V and 1 base at J, with 4 bases in the middle. The CDR3 protein is CASSLSRNTEAFF. The DNA for the CDR3 is TGTGCCAGCAGTTTATCCCGGAACACTGAAGCTTTCTTT.

The chain combines TRBV5-1 with TRBJ1-1, with 10 bases that match TRBD1. The CDR3 is made up of 16 amino acids. Germline V gene data show CDR1 as SGHRS and CDR2 as YFSETQ. J gave up 1 base and V 5 bases, and 8 bases lay outside the gene matches. The CDR3 DNA sequence: TGCGCCAGCAGTGTAGGACAGGGGGTTTCGAACACTGAAGCTTTCTTT. It codes for CASSVGQGVSNTEAFF.

V and J are TRBV2 and TRBJ1-2, with D possibly matching TRBD1 (5 bases). V was trimmed by 7 bases and J by 2 bases, leaving 14 bases between them. Germline CDR1 reads SNHLY; CDR2 reads FYNNEI. The CDR3 is 14 amino acids. CDR3 nucleotide sequence: TGTGCCAGCATCCCGCCGGGGGTCAACTATGGCTACACCTTC. It codes for CASIPPGVNYGYTF.

In its sample, this clone was seen a few times. Additional DNA sequences in this sample encode the identical CDR3. The rearrangement joins TRBV30 to TRBJ1-2; D gene unclear. This CDR3 region has 12 residues. Germline V gives CDR1 GTSNPN, CDR2 SVGIG (reference sequence). V dropped 1 base and J dropped 2 bases, with 5 bases sitting between them. In nucleotides, the CDR3 is TGTGCCTGGAGTGGCAGAAACTATGGCTACACCTTC. It encodes CAWSGRNYGYTF.

CDR3 nucleotide sequence: TGTGCCAGCAGCCTACAGACAGGCCGAGAGCAGTTCTTC. This encodes CASSLQTGREQFF. The J gene is TRBJ2-1, the V gene TRBV7-3; D is possibly TRBD1 (6 bases). Trimming left V 5 bases short and J 10 bases short, with 15 bases between. Germline-derived CDR1 and CDR2 are SGHTA and FQGTGA. The CDR3 has 13 amino acids.

As to this clone: The same CDR3 also results from other DNA sequences found in this sample. In DNA, the CDR3 is TGCGCCAGCAGCTTGGAGGCAGGCTCCAACTATGGCTACACCTTC. Amino acids: CASSLEAGSNYGYTF. The chain has TRBV5-1 and TRBJ1-2, with D unresolved. Between the trimmed V and J ends, which lost 0 bases and 2 bases, there was a span of 11 bases. This CDR3 has 15 amino acids. CDR1 SGHRS and CDR2 YFSETQ come from the germline V gene.

This clone was counted a single time. This rearrangement joins TRBV19 to TRBJ1-2; D is possibly TRBD1 (5 bases). The CDR3 contains 11 residues. Germline loops: CDR1 LNHDA, CDR2 SQIVND (reference sequence). Trimming removed 4 bases at V and 8 bases at J, with 8 bases between. The CDR3 region has the DNA TGTGCCAGTAGTAGTAGGGGAGGCTACACCTTC. This codes for CASSSRGGYTF.

This clone was detected a few times. This rearrangement joins TRBV7-3 to TRBJ2-3; TRBD2 is a possible D gene (6 bases). The V end was cut by 5 bases, the J end by 6 bases, with 9 bases between. This CDR3 comprises 12 residues. The germline V gene encodes CDR1 SGHTA and CDR2 FQGTGA. CDR3 amino acids: CASSPGGDTQYF. The DNA for the CDR3 is TGTGCCAGCAGCCCAGGAGGGGATACGCAGTATTTT.

The chain is built from TRBV18 and TRBJ1-1, with D maybe TRBD1 (6 bases). V was cut by 4 bases and J by 1 base, with 13 bases left in between. Per the germline V gene, CDR1 is KGHSH and CDR2 is LQKENI. The CDR3 loop spans 15 amino acids. This CDR3 is CASSLDRWTNTEAFF. The CDR3 DNA is TGTGCCAGCTCACTAGACAGGTGGACGAACACTGAAGCTTTCTTT.

This sequence joins TRBV4-1 and TRBJ1-2; weak D call: TRBD1 (5 bases). The CDR3 runs 16 residues. CDR1 is MGHRA and CDR2 is YSYEKL in the germline V gene. V lost 0 bases and J 2 bases, leaving 13 bases between the germline ends. The CDR3 DNA reads TGCGCCAGCAGCCAAGACACAGGACGGACGAACTATGGCTACACCTTC. As protein: CASSQDTGRTNYGYTF.

The rearrangement joins TRBV27 to TRBJ1-4, with unresolved D. Trimming removed 3 bases at V and 5 bases at J, with 7 bases between. Germline V lookup: CDR1 MNHEY, CDR2 SMNVEV (reference sequence). The CDR3 extends over 13 amino acids. The CDR3 DNA reads TGTGCCAGCAGTTTGCATAGAAATGAAAAACTGTTTTTT. Protein sequence: CASSLHRNEKLFF. The full variable domain, its missing parts supplied by reference TRBV27 and TRBJ1-4, is EAQVTQNPRYLITVTGKKLTVTCSQNMNHEYMSWYRQDPGLGLRQIYYSMNVEVTDKGDVPEGYKVSRKEKRNFPLILESPSPNQTSLYFCASSLHRNEKLFFGSGTQLSVL.

The chain employs TRBV7-9 and TRBJ1-1, with D maybe TRBD1 (5 bases). The germline gives CDR1 SEHNR, CDR2 FQNEAQ (reference sequence). Trimming took 6 bases from V and 3 from J, leaving 11 bases between them. This CDR3 spans 13 amino acids. The CDR3, as DNA: TGTGCCAGCAGTGTGGGGGGGGACACTGAAGCTTTCTTT. Translating it yields CASSVGGDTEAFF.

J is TRBJ2-1 and V is TRBV27, with 7 bases lining up with TRBD1. CDR3 length: 15 residues. The germline V gene encodes CDR1 MNHEY and CDR2 SMNVEV (reference sequence). V shed 7 bases, J shed 0 bases, and the junction held 6 bases outside the gene matches. CDR3 nucleotide sequence: TGTGCCAGCAACCCGGGACAGAGCTCCTACAATGAGCAGTTCTTC. It codes for CASNPGQSSYNEQFF.

The V call is TRBV5-6, the J call TRBJ2-5; 7 nucleotides align to TRBD1. The trim removed 0 bases at V and 1 base at J, leaving 0 bases unmatched. This CDR3 contains 14 residues. The germline V gene has CDR1 SGHDT and CDR2 YYEEEE. In DNA, the CDR3 is TGTGCCAGCAGCTTGGGGGACAGCCAAGAGACCCAGTACTTC. This codes for CASSLGDSQETQYF.

This clone was seen only once. The junction and the germline gene differ at one end; a read error may be behind it. Other DNA sequences from this sample encode an identical CDR3 as well. The rearrangement uses TRBV30 and TRBJ2-3; TRBD2 matches at 15 bases. CDR1 is GTSNPN, CDR2 SVGIG, per germline (reference sequence). CDR3 length equals 12 residues. CDR3 region: CAWRVGLAGGEF. DNA of the CDR3: TGTGCCTGGAGGGTGGGACTAGCGGGAGGAGAGTTT.

The chain employs TRBV19 and TRBJ1-5, with D possibly matching TRBD1 (6 bases). The CDR3 length is 15 residues. Germline V gives CDR1 LNHDA, CDR2 SQIVND (reference sequence). V was pared by 4 bases and J by 2 bases, with 12 bases between. The CDR3 is CASSRDTLGNQPQHF. For the CDR3, the DNA is TGTGCCAGTAGTAGGGACACCCTAGGCAATCAGCCCCAGCATTTT.

This chain links TRBV13 with TRBJ1-3, with TRBD1 matching over 10 bases. Germline CDR1 PRHDT, CDR2 FYEKMQ (reference sequence). After removal of 5 bases from V and 7 bases from J, the junction contained 8 bases not matched to a gene. This CDR3 has 15 residues. CDR3 in DNA: TGTGCCAGCAGCCGCCGGGACAGGGGCCCTAACACCATATATTTT. The encoded protein is CASSRRDRGPNTIYF.

Concerning this clone itself: Here the CDR3 omits its conserved ending phenylalanine or tryptophan, so a read error is the likely source. The chain couples TRBV10-3 to TRBJ1-2; TRBD1 aligns across 9 bases. With 7 bases clipped from V and 8 bases from J, the junction kept 11 bases outside the gene matches. Germline V gene lookup returns CDR1 ENHRY and CDR2 SYGVKD. CDR3 length: 14 amino acids. As DNA, the CDR3 is TGTGCCATCAACCGGGACAGGGAGGTTTACGGCTACACCCTC. Encoded protein: CAINRDREVYGYTL.

This clone was picked up a small number of times. The chain combines TRBV10-1 with TRBJ2-2; 7 nucleotides agree with TRBD1. V was clipped by 4 bases and J by 6 bases; unmatched bases: 8. From germline, CDR1 is WNHNN and CDR2 SYGVQD (reference sequence). CDR3 length equals 15 residues. This chain's CDR3 is CASSVSGGLAGELFF. As DNA, the CDR3 is TGCGCCAGCAGTGTATCAGGGGGTCTTGCCGGGGAGCTGTTTTTT.

V gene TRBV15 combines with J gene TRBJ2-4; maybe TRBD2 (5 bases). The germline V and J ends were trimmed by 0 bases and 8 bases, with 11 bases remaining between them. CDR3 length: 14 residues. Germline V gene lookup returns CDR1 LNHNV and CDR2 YYDKDF (reference sequence). The CDR3 is CATSRDEGYDIQYF. The DNA for the CDR3 is TGTGCCACCAGCAGAGATGAGGGCTACGACATTCAGTACTTC.

This clone showed up just once. This sequence joins TRBV6-6 and TRBJ2-3; tentative D call: TRBD1 (5 bases). V was cut by 6 bases and J by 1 base, with 14 bases left in between. The CDR3 totals 15 residues. CDR1 is MNHNY, CDR2 SVGAGI, per germline (reference sequence). DNA for the CDR3: TGTGCCAGCAGACCCCTAGGGGTCGGCACAGATACGCAGTATTTT. It codes for CASRPLGVGTDTQYF.

This chain connects TRBV5-6 to TRBJ1-5, with 7 bases that match TRBD1. Germline trimming cut 4 bases from V and 7 bases from J; bases unmatched to any gene: 11. This CDR3 has 15 amino acids. Germline-derived CDR1 and CDR2 are SGHDT and YYEEEE. The CDR3 loop is CASSRTGGRRQPQHF. In DNA, the CDR3 is TGTGCCAGCAGCCGGACAGGTGGTCGGCGGCAGCCCCAGCATTTT.

This clone has a handful of counts. V and J are TRBV28 and TRBJ2-7, with D perhaps matching TRBD1 (8 bases). The CDR3 has 15 residues. Germline loops: CDR1 MDHEN, CDR2 SYDVKM. Trimming pared 6 bases from V and 0 bases from J, leaving 15 bases between. The CDR3 coding sequence is TGTGCCAGCAGCCCACAGGGGGGGGCCTCCTACGAGCAGTACGTC. Residues: CASSPQGGASYEQYV.